The clone carrying this T cell receptor (beta chain) was picked up one time. In the naive CD8 group, cells lacked CD45RO and were positively selected for CCR7, so terminally differentiated effector memory CD45RA+ cells were left out. This entry comes from a study of shared clonotypes between healthy human individuals. Germline loops: CDR1 SGDLS, CDR2 YYNGEE. This CDR3 has 14 residues. Losses at the gene ends were 4 bases for V and 8 bases for J; bases not matched to a gene: 8. The table came from immunoSEQ multiplex PCR; TCRdb's copy has only in-frame clones and leaves some out. The sample has approximately 600,000 clones, approximately 96% seen once.

This chain uses TRBV9 with TRBJ1-2; 10 nucleotides align to TRBD1. The clonotype was recovered from a woman in her twenties or thirties in good health. The specimen was naive CD8+ T cells sorted from blood. This chain's CDR3 is CASSTRQGAEGYTF. The DNA of the CDR3 is TGTGCCAGCAGCACCCGACAGGGGGCAGAGGGCTACACCTTC.